A single sample gave rise to the 29 T cell receptor beta chains below, sequenced in a study of vaccination and CD4 T cells after COVID-19 (dated by TCRdb to the early 2020s). Receptor libraries were prepared by PCR. Sequencing relied on an Illumina iSeq 100. At the Johns Hopkins FTIC core, DNA from the cultured CD4+ T cells underwent TCR sequencing with the Oncomine TCR Beta short-read assay. TCRdb applied fastp at Q25 and MiXCR to the public reads, then kept only in-frame beta chains. Records with the same CDR3 protein are collapsed into one entry carrying the most frequent genes and DNA. This sample has more than 12,000 distinct CDR3 sequences in its table, and around 48% of those were observed once. More than 9% of the sample is taken by the ten largest. According to the study, the label for this sample's treatment or condition signals: 10-day PBMC culture with coronavirus spike peptide pools or control peptides (ViraFEST assay).

No cognate antigen is known for these TCRs. Material for sequencing was CD4+ T cells from blood, cultured in vitro. Source of these receptors: a human donor who had recovered from COVID-19.

As DNA, the CDR3 is TGTGCCAGCAGCGACGGCCTGCTGACGCAGTATTTT. Its protein is CASSDGLLTQYF. The J gene is TRBJ2-3, the V gene TRBV7-8; D unresolved. With 5 bases removed from V and 9 bases from J, the gap between germline ends came to 12 bases. The CDR3 is 12 residues long. The germline V gene encodes CDR1 SGHVS and CDR2 FQNEAQ.

This chain uses TRBV5-8 with TRBJ2-7; D is unclear. Between the trimmed V and J ends, which lost 0 bases and 0 bases, there was a span of 13 bases. CDR1 and CDR2 (germline): SGHTS, YDEGEE. This CDR3 has 16 amino acids. In nucleotides, the CDR3 is TGTGCCAGCAGCTTGGCCAAGGGCCGGCTCTCCTACGAGCAGTACTTC. Amino acid sequence: CASSLAKGRLSYEQYF.

This chain links TRBV30 with TRBJ2-5; TRBD2 matches 9 bases. The CDR3 has 17 residues. Germline-derived CDR1 and CDR2 are GTSNPN and SVGIG (reference sequence). V dropped 1 base and J dropped 4; count of bases not matched to a gene: 13. The CDR3 loop reads CAWSAPGRGRARETQYF. The CDR3 region has the DNA TGTGCCTGGAGTGCCCCCGGGCGCGGGAGGGCGAGAGAGACCCAGTACTTC. Together with reference TRBV30 and TRBJ2-5, the CDR3 gives the full variable domain: SQTIHQWPATLVQPVGSPLSLECTVEGTSNPNLYWYRQAAGRGLQLLFYSVGIGQISSEVPQNLSASRPQDRQFILSSKKLLLSDSGFYLCAWSAPGRGRARETQYFGPGTRLLVL.

This clonotype was detected a few times. V and J are TRBV7-9 and TRBJ2-7, with TRBD2 as a possible D gene (6 bases). The CDR3 loop spans 16 amino acids. V was cut by 5 bases and J by 0 bases, with 17 bases left in between. Germline-derived CDR1 and CDR2 are SEHNR and FQNEAQ (reference sequence). The CDR3 here is CASSAAGEAHSYEQYF. DNA for the CDR3: TGTGCCAGCAGCGCTGCCGGGGAGGCCCACTCCTACGAGCAGTACTTC.

The chain is built from TRBV6-1 and TRBJ2-1, with a tentative D call TRBD1 (5 bases). This CDR3 is built from 13 residues. Germline V gene data show CDR1 as MNHNS and CDR2 as SASEGT. V lost 1 base to trimming and J lost 10 bases, with 11 bases between them. The CDR3 spells CASSEVQGEEQFF. DNA for the CDR3: TGTGCCAGCAGTGAAGTGCAGGGCGAAGAGCAGTTCTTC.

This clonotype came up a few times. The gene calls are TRBV7-8 and TRBJ2-1; D remains ambiguous. The CDR3 spans 14 residues. Between the trimmed V and J ends, which lost 4 bases and 3 bases, there was a span of 10 bases. Germline values: CDR1 SGHVS, CDR2 FQNEAQ. CDR3 sequence reads: CASSSLGSYNEQFF. For the CDR3, the DNA is TGTGCCAGCAGCTCCCTTGGCAGCTACAATGAGCAGTTCTTC.

The CDR3 DNA is TGTGCCAGCGGAACAGATACGCAGTATTTT. This codes for CASGTDTQYF. V and J are TRBV5-4 and TRBJ2-3, with D unresolved. Trimming took 7 bases from V and 3 from J, leaving 3 bases between them. The CDR3 is made up of 10 amino acids. CDR1 and CDR2 from the germline V gene are SGHNT and YYREEE (reference sequence).

This clonotype was counted between two and nine times. The chain recombines TRBV20-1 with TRBJ2-7; TRBD2 is a possible D gene (6 bases). The ends were cut back, 3 bases at V and 7 bases at J, with 10 bases in the middle. There are 11 residues in the CDR3. CDR1 and CDR2 (germline): DFQATT, SNEGSKA (reference sequence). The CDR3 loop is CSASLGREQYF. Written as DNA, the CDR3 is TGCAGTGCTAGCTTAGGGAGGGAGCAGTACTTC.

This chain connects TRBV2 to TRBJ1-3; no clear D gene. Germline CDR1 and CDR2: SNHLY and FYNNEI. Trimming removed 7 bases at V and 1 base at J, with 8 bases between. The CDR3 has 13 residues. The CDR3 spells CASNPESGNTIYF. CDR3 nucleotide sequence: TGTGCCAGCAACCCCGAATCTGGAAACACCATATATTTT.

The chain couples TRBV18 to TRBJ2-2; TRBD2 matches at 11 bases. Germline V CDR1 and CDR2: KGHSH, LQKENI. CDR3 length: 16 amino acids. V was clipped by 2 bases and J by 5 bases; unmatched bases: 4. CDR3 protein: CASSPGTSGGTGELFF. As DNA, the CDR3 is TGTGCCAGCTCACCAGGGACTAGCGGTGGGACCGGGGAGCTGTTTTTT.

V and J are TRBV20-1 and TRBJ1-1; 7 nucleotides agree with TRBD1. Per the germline V gene, CDR1 is DFQATT and CDR2 is SNEGSKA (reference sequence). The J segment lost 1 base and the V segment lost 1 base, leaving 3 bases of the junction unmatched. The CDR3 totals 14 residues. CDR3: CSARGGTANTEAFF. The CDR3 region has the DNA TGCAGTGCTAGAGGGGGGACAGCGAACACTGAAGCTTTCTTT.

The J gene is TRBJ2-2, the V gene TRBV7-9, with TRBD2 identical over 7 bases. V dropped 3 bases and J dropped 3; count of bases not matched to a gene: 7. The CDR3 is 16 amino acids. Germline values: CDR1 SEHNR, CDR2 FQNEAQ (reference sequence). CDR3 amino acids: CASSFHAGVDTGELFF. CDR3 coding DNA: TGTGCCAGCAGCTTTCATGCGGGAGTGGACACCGGGGAGCTGTTTTTT. Together with reference TRBV7-9 and TRBJ2-2, the CDR3 gives the full variable domain: DTGVSQNPRHKITKRGQNVTFRCDPISEHNRLYWYRQTLGQGPEFLTYFQNEAQLEKSRLLSDRFSAERPKGSFSTLEIQRTEQGDSAMYLCASSFHAGVDTGELFFGEGSRLTVL.

The rearrangement joins TRBV11-2 to TRBJ2-2; TRBD1 might be the D (6 bases). Germline V gives CDR1 SGHAT, CDR2 FQNNGV. Trimming stripped 5 bases from V and 6 bases from J, with 13 bases between. The CDR3 runs to 14 residues. The CDR3 nucleotides read TGTGCCAGCAGCCTCCGGGACAAGGCCGGGGAGCTGTTTTTT. It yields the protein CASSLRDKAGELFF.

This clonotype is medium-sized within its sample. J is TRBJ1-4 and V is TRBV28; D is uncertain. The CDR3 has 12 amino acids. CDR1 and CDR2 from the germline V gene are MDHEN and SYDVKM. Deletions cut 3 bases from V and 5 bases from J, with 4 bases between. CDR3 residues: CASSFSNEKLFF. CDR3 nucleotide sequence: TGTGCCAGCAGTTTTAGCAATGAAAAACTGTTTTTT.

The chain links TRBV20-1 to TRBJ2-3, with D unresolved. Germline CDR1 and CDR2: DFQATT and SNEGSKA (reference sequence). The CDR3 is made up of 12 amino acids. V lost 2 bases and J 1 base, leaving 4 bases between the germline ends. DNA of the CDR3: TGCAGTGCTAGACTCGGCACAGATACGCAGTATTTT. This sequence encodes CSARLGTDTQYF.

The J gene is TRBJ2-5, the V gene TRBV7-7; no clear D gene. CDR3 length: 14 amino acids. Germline CDR1 reads SSHAT; CDR2 reads FNYEAQ (reference sequence). Deletions cut 4 bases from V and 4 bases from J, with 13 bases between. CDR3: CASSSSSLGETQYF. The CDR3 DNA reads TGTGCCAGCAGCTCGTCCAGCCTGGGAGAGACCCAGTACTTC.

The chain has TRBV7-3 and TRBJ2-2, with D possibly matching TRBD1 (6 bases). With 5 bases removed from V and 5 bases from J, the gap between germline ends came to 15 bases. Germline assignment: CDR1 SGHTA and CDR2 FQGTGA. The CDR3 totals 15 residues. CDR3: CASSGSGEWTGELFF. The CDR3 DNA reads as TGTGCCAGCAGCGGATCAGGGGAATGGACCGGGGAGCTGTTTTTT.

This sequence joins TRBV7-2 and TRBJ2-7, with 15 positions matching TRBD2. V trimming: 5 bases; J trimming: 6 bases; junction bases outside the gene matches: 5. CDR3 size: 15 residues. Germline CDR1 and CDR2: SGHTA and FQGNSA. Written as DNA, the CDR3 is TGTGCCAGCAGCAAGGGACTAGCGGGAGGAGGCGAGCAGTACTTC. Amino acids: CASSKGLAGGGEQYF.

V is TRBV12-3 or TRBV12-4 and J is TRBJ1-6; the D gene is possibly TRBD1 (5 bases). The CDR3 runs 15 residues. V dropped 6 bases and J dropped 7 bases, with 16 bases sitting between them. The CDR3 region is CASSPSGGENSPLHF. The CDR3 coding sequence is TGTGCCAGCAGCCCCTCCGGGGGAGAAAATTCACCCCTCCACTTT.

V and J are TRBV7-9 and TRBJ1-1; no reliable D call. CDR1 is SEHNR and CDR2 is FQNEAQ in the germline V gene (reference sequence). The V end was cut by 1 base, the J end by 3 bases, with 3 bases between. CDR3 length: 12 residues. CDR3 protein: CASSLVDTEAFF. CDR3 sequence (DNA): TGTGCCAGCAGCTTAGTGGACACTGAAGCTTTCTTT.

This clonotype has a handful of counts. The chain employs TRBV4-1 and TRBJ1-5; D ambiguous. The CDR3 covers 16 residues. Germline assignment: CDR1 MGHRA and CDR2 YSYEKL. Trimming took 1 base from V and 5 from J, leaving 15 bases between them. CDR3 sequence (DNA): TGCGCCAGCAGCCAAGTTAGCGGAGTGGGCCATCAGCCCCAGCATTTT. Translating gives CASSQVSGVGHQPQHF.

CDR3 region: CSVELGGGYTF. The DNA of the CDR3 is TGCAGCGTTGAGTTGGGAGGCGGCTACACCTTC. The V call is TRBV29-1, the J call TRBJ1-2, with unresolved D. V lost 3 bases and J 8 bases, leaving 10 bases between the germline ends. Germline V gene sequence: CDR1 SQVTM, CDR2 ANQGSEA. This CDR3 has 11 amino acids.

The table lists this clonotype with a few counts. V and J are TRBV6-4 and TRBJ2-1; 12 bases line up with TRBD2. V was clipped by 6 bases and J by 5 bases; unmatched bases: 17. The CDR3 contains 19 residues. Germline lookup yields CDR1 MRHNA and CDR2 SNTAGT. CDR3 sequence (DNA): TGTGCCAGCAGCTTCGGGACTAGCGGGTTCCGGCCCTCGGACAATGAGCAGTTCTTC. This encodes CASSFGTSGFRPSDNEQFF.

The chain uses TRBV6-5 and TRBJ2-7; weak D call: TRBD2 (6 bases). The germline V gene encodes CDR1 MNHEY and CDR2 SVGAGI. Trimming took 2 bases from V and 6 from J, leaving 17 bases between them. The CDR3 loop spans 15 amino acids. CDR3 protein: CASSYQAPGVSEQYF. The CDR3 bases are TGTGCCAGCAGTTACCAGGCACCGGGGGTATCCGAGCAGTACTTC.

The CDR3 DNA sequence: TGTGCCAGCAGCAAGGCCGCTAACAGCAATCAGCCCCAGCATTTT. This translates into CASSKAANSNQPQHF. This chain links TRBV21-1 with TRBJ1-5. TRBV21-1 is assigned pseudogene status. This CDR3 comprises 15 residues.

The chain employs TRBV27 and TRBJ1-6; maybe TRBD1 (5 bases). The CDR3 contains 14 residues. Trimming left V 6 bases short and J 7 bases short, with 13 bases between. Germline-derived CDR1 and CDR2 are MNHEY and SMNVEV (reference sequence). The CDR3 loop is CASSLGRKNSPLHF. The CDR3 DNA reads TGTGCCAGCAGCCTGGGACGGAAAAATTCACCCCTCCACTTT.

The gene calls are TRBV10-3 and TRBJ1-1; D is possibly TRBD1 (6 bases). V was trimmed by 3 bases and J by 3 bases, leaving 14 bases between them. Looked up from germline, CDR1 is ENHRY and CDR2 is SYGVKD. There are 15 residues in the CDR3. CDR3 residues: CAISDRDNGDTEAFF. The CDR3 DNA reads as TGTGCCATCAGTGATCGGGACAACGGGGACACTGAAGCTTTCTTT.

The chain combines TRBV6-5 with TRBJ1-2, with 9 bases fitting TRBD1. Per germline, CDR1 MNHEY and CDR2 SVGAGI. Trimming cost V 0 bases and J 4 bases; bases outside gene matches: 6. The CDR3 contains 16 residues. As DNA, the CDR3 is TGTGCCAGCAGTTACTCGGACAGGGGTTCCGCCTATGGCTACACCTTC. Translating gives CASSYSDRGSAYGYTF.

The rearrangement links TRBV28 to TRBJ2-6; D is possibly TRBD1 (5 bases). Trimming left V 5 bases short and J 3 bases short, with 17 bases between. The CDR3 consists of 17 residues. Per the germline V gene, CDR1 is MDHEN and CDR2 is SYDVKM. The CDR3 loop reads CASSPRQSLVGANVLTF. The CDR3 region has the DNA TGTGCCAGCAGTCCAAGACAGTCCCTGGTTGGGGCCAACGTCCTGACTTTC.